A single sample gave rise to the 16 T cell receptor beta chains below, sequenced in a study of blood T cell repertoires in COVID-19. Clones were sequenced by immunoSEQ multiplex PCR, and TCRdb holds only the in-frame ones, with some missing. The sample has about 400,000 clones; about 88% are singletons. The sample comprised peripheral blood. Source of these receptors: a woman aged 55-75 years with COVID-19, enrolled during active disease.

The chain recombines TRBV19 with TRBJ1-1, with a possible D match to TRBD1 (6 bases). The V gene's germline CDR1 is LNHDA and CDR2 SQIVND (reference sequence). CDR3 length: 13 amino acids. V was trimmed by 7 bases and J by 4 bases, leaving 13 bases between them. CDR3 sequence reads: CASMGQGGTEAFF. As DNA, the CDR3 is TGTGCCAGTATGGGGCAAGGGGGCACTGAAGCTTTCTTT.

The chain recombines TRBV19 with TRBJ2-7, with D possibly being TRBD1 (6 bases). CDR1 and CDR2 (germline): LNHDA, SQIVND (reference sequence). Trimming took off 5 bases at V and 1 base at J, with 15 bases between the two ends. The CDR3 runs to 15 residues. The CDR3 sequence is CASSDLETGSYEQYF. The CDR3 region has the DNA TGTGCCAGTAGTGATTTGGAGACAGGATCCTACGAGCAGTACTTC.

The gene calls are TRBV6-5 and TRBJ1-2; 7 bases are shared with TRBD1. V lost 6 bases, J lost 0 bases, and 7 bases stayed unmatched. CDR1 is MNHEY, CDR2 SVGAGI, per germline. CDR3 length equals 15 residues. This chain's CDR3 is CASRGADRANYGYTF. The CDR3 DNA is TGTGCCAGCAGGGGGGCCGACAGGGCTAACTATGGCTACACCTTC.

CDR3 nucleotides: TGTGCCAGCAGGGGAGACATGAACACTGAAGCTTTCTTT. This translates into CASRGDMNTEAFF. This chain joins TRBV2 and TRBJ1-1, with D uncertain. CDR1 and CDR2 (germline): SNHLY, FYNNEI. The V gene lost 6 bases and the J gene lost 0 bases, with 8 bases spanning the gap. The CDR3 sequence is 13 residues long.

The chain recombines TRBV21-1 with TRBJ1-1; TRBD1, the table's D call, lacks a check against the DNA. TRBV21-1 is assigned pseudogene status. This CDR3 comprises 17 residues. For the CDR3, the DNA is TGTGCCAGCAGCAAAGAGCCTCCAAAGGGGTATGACACTGAAGCTTTCTTT. Translation gives CASSKEPPKGYDTEAFF.

V and J are TRBV6-5 and TRBJ2-5, with D possibly being TRBD2 (5 bases). The V and J ends lost 2 bases and 5 bases respectively, with 18 bases between them. Germline lookup yields CDR1 MNHEY and CDR2 SVGAGI. CDR3 length: 16 amino acids. The DNA for the CDR3 is TGTGCCAGCAGTTACGTATCCCATCCTGGCGGGGAGACCCAGTACTTC. This sequence encodes CASSYVSHPGGETQYF.

This sequence joins TRBV7-9 and TRBJ1-3; 9 bases map to TRBD1. V shed 5 bases and J 3 bases; nucleotides not matched to a gene: 2. Germline CDR1 is SEHNR and CDR2 is FQNEAQ (reference sequence). CDR3 length: 14 residues. The CDR3 nucleotides are TGTGCCAGCAGCAAGGACAGGGGTGGAAACACCATATATTTT. Translating gives CASSKDRGGNTIYF.

J is TRBJ1-3 and V is TRBV13; 9 bases are a match to TRBD1. This CDR3 comprises 16 residues. Germline CDR1 PRHDT, CDR2 FYEKMQ (reference sequence). J gave up 0 bases and V 5 bases, and 5 bases lay outside the gene matches. The CDR3 coding sequence is TGTGCCAGCAGCGAGGGACAGGGCATCTCTGGAAACACCATATATTTT. The encoded protein is CASSEGQGISGNTIYF.

The chain carries TRBV19 and TRBJ1-1, with 9 bases matching TRBD1. The V segment lost 0 bases and the J segment 11 bases; nucleotides outside the gene matches: 7. The CDR3 runs 14 residues. Per germline, CDR1 LNHDA and CDR2 SQIVND (reference sequence). The CDR3 reads CASSIEQGAFLAFF. The CDR3 nucleotides are TGTGCCAGTAGTATAGAACAGGGGGCGTTTTTGGCTTTCTTT.

Comment on this clone: Other DNA variants within this sample encode the same CDR3. As DNA, the CDR3 is TGTGCCAGCTCTCCTGCGGGACAGGGGGCCTACGAGCAGTACTTC. Translation gives CASSPAGQGAYEQYF. The chain carries TRBV18 and TRBJ2-7; TRBD1 aligns across 11 bases. This CDR3 region has 15 residues. The germline CDR1 and CDR2 sequences are KGHSH and LQKENI. V trimming: 6 bases; J trimming: 2 bases; junction bases outside the gene matches: 6. The full variable domain, its missing parts supplied by reference TRBV18 and TRBJ2-7, is NAGVMQNPRHLVRRRGQEARLRCSPMKGHSHVYWYRQLPEEGLKFMVYLQKENIIDESGMPKERFSAEFPKEGPSILRIQQVVRGDSAAYFCASSPAGQGAYEQYFGPGTRLTVT.

The chain carries TRBV19 and TRBJ1-5; D perhaps matches TRBD1 (5 bases). Between the trimmed V and J ends, which lost 4 bases and 9 bases, there was a span of 19 bases. Germline lookup yields CDR1 LNHDA and CDR2 SQIVND (reference sequence). The CDR3 runs 15 residues. CDR3 sequence reads: CASSTQTVLIRPQHF. CDR3 DNA sequence: TGTGCCAGTAGTACCCAGACAGTCCTTATACGGCCCCAGCATTTT. The full variable domain, with the rest looked up from reference TRBV19 and TRBJ1-5, is DGGITQSPKYLFRKEGQNVTLSCEQNLNHDAMYWYRQDPGQGLRLIYYSQIVNDFQKGDIAEGYSVSREKKESFPLTVTSAQKNPTAFYLCASSTQTVLIRPQHFGDGTRLSIL.

On this clone itself: One end of the junction is discordant with germline, which a read error may explain. The chain has TRBV20-1 and TRBJ2-3; 8 nucleotides align to TRBD2. The length of the CDR3 is 15 residues. Germline loops: CDR1 DFQATT, CDR2 SNEGSKA (reference sequence). The CDR3 sequence: CSASNGGAEGDTQYF. The CDR3 nucleotides are TGCAGTGCTAGTAACGGGGGGGCCGAGGGAGATACGCAATATTTT.

V and J are TRBV2 and TRBJ1-2; TRBD1 might be the D (5 bases). Looked up from germline, CDR1 is SNHLY and CDR2 is FYNNEI. This CDR3 comprises 14 residues. Trimming stripped 10 bases from V and 4 bases from J, with 19 bases between. The CDR3 sequence: CANKLSGLVYGYTF. The CDR3 nucleotides read TGTGCCAACAAACTCTCAGGGTTAGTCTATGGCTACACCTTC.

The V call is TRBV19, the J call TRBJ1-2; 10 positions match TRBD1. CDR1 and CDR2 from the germline V gene are LNHDA and SQIVND (reference sequence). This CDR3 has 16 amino acids. V lost 5 bases and J lost 3; bases outside the gene matches: 9. This chain's CDR3 is CASSPTSGTGDYGYTF. Here the CDR3 DNA reads TGTGCCAGTAGTCCTACCTCCGGGACAGGGGACTATGGCTACACCTTC.

The J gene is TRBJ1-2, the V gene TRBV4-1; 7 positions agree with TRBD1. The CDR3 is made up of 15 amino acids. With 0 bases clipped from V and 2 bases from J, the junction kept 3 bases outside the gene matches. Germline CDR1 is MGHRA and CDR2 is YSYEKL. This CDR3 is CASSQEEGANYGYTF. The DNA for the CDR3 is TGCGCCAGCAGCCAAGAGGAGGGGGCCAACTATGGCTACACCTTC.

This chain joins TRBV7-2 and TRBJ1-2; D gene unclear. Trimming left V 3 bases short and J 3 bases short, with 11 bases between. CDR3 size: 14 residues. The V gene's germline CDR1 is SGHTA and CDR2 FQGNSA. DNA of the CDR3: TGTGCCAGCAGCTTTTCAGGATCTTACTATGGCTACACCTTC. Protein: CASSFSGSYYGYTF.